Below, 22 T cell receptor beta chains from the same sample are listed, as sequenced in a study of blood T cell repertoires in COVID-19. This table comes from immunoSEQ multiplex PCR, and its TCRdb copy is limited to in-frame clones, with some not included. The sample records approximately 210,000 clones, approximately 80% being singletons. Specimen: PBMCs or T cells enriched from blood (not recorded which). These receptors were taken from a woman between 50 and 59 years old with acute COVID-19.

The gene calls are TRBV7-8 and TRBJ2-7; 7 nucleotides align to TRBD2. This CDR3 is 15 amino acids long. Trimming at V came to 3 bases and at J to 2 bases, leaving 7 bases not matched to a gene. CDR1 is SGHVS, CDR2 FQNEAQ, per germline. This CDR3 reads CASSLGGNPTYEQYF. The CDR3 DNA follows: TGTGCCAGCAGCTTGGGGGGGAACCCTACCTACGAGCAGTACTTC.

This clone was observed a handful of times. This chain uses TRBV5-1 with TRBJ2-5; 8 bases are shared with TRBD2. V shed 2 bases, J shed 1 base, and the junction held 4 bases outside the gene matches. Germline values: CDR1 SGHRS, CDR2 YFSETQ. The CDR3 is 15 amino acids. As DNA, the CDR3 is TGCGCCAGCAGCTTCAGCGGGAGTGCCCAAGAGACCCAGTACTTC. Translated, it gives CASSFSGSAQETQYF.

The sample holds a few counts of this clone. V is TRBV7-2 and J is TRBJ1-1; D ambiguous. Germline CDR1 SGHTA, CDR2 FQGNSA. This CDR3 is built from 13 residues. Trimming took off 1 base at V and 5 bases at J, with 8 bases between the two ends. CDR3 sequence reads: CASSLERETEAFF. CDR3 DNA: TGTGCCAGCAGCTTAGAGAGGGAGACTGAAGCTTTCTTT.

A note on this clone: This sample also contains other DNA sequences that code for the same CDR3. The rearrangement joins TRBV18 to TRBJ2-2; D possibly corresponds to TRBD1 (6 bases). CDR3 length: 13 amino acids. The V gene's germline CDR1 is KGHSH and CDR2 LQKENI. Deletions cut 3 bases from V and 5 bases from J, with 7 bases between. The CDR3 is CASSPQGTGELFF. The CDR3, as DNA: TGTGCCAGCTCACCTCAGGGGACCGGGGAGCTGTTTTTT.

The rearrangement joins TRBV5-1 to TRBJ2-1; 10 bases match TRBD2. Germline CDR1 reads SGHRS; CDR2 reads YFSETQ. The V segment lost 5 bases and the J segment 10 bases; nucleotides outside the gene matches: 18. The CDR3 has 17 residues. This CDR3 is CASSFPGGLTSGNEQFF. In DNA form, the CDR3 reads TGCGCCAGCAGTTTTCCAGGGGGCCTTACTAGCGGGAACGAGCAGTTCTTC.

This chain joins TRBV7-6 and TRBJ2-7, with TRBD1 identical over 8 bases. V shed 4 bases and J 3 bases; nucleotides not matched to a gene: 11. The CDR3 has 16 residues. Germline V lookup: CDR1 SGHVS, CDR2 FNYEAQ. CDR3 sequence reads: CASSSRLTGDNYEQYF. CDR3 sequence (DNA): TGTGCCAGCAGCTCTCGGTTGACAGGGGACAACTACGAGCAGTACTTC.

In its sample, this clone was seen once. The rearrangement joins TRBV5-4 to TRBJ2-1, with 8 bases identical to TRBD2. V gave up 4 bases and J gave up 8 bases; unmatched junction bases: 11. CDR1 and CDR2 from the germline V gene are SGHNT and YYREEE (reference sequence). This CDR3 is 15 amino acids long. The CDR3 DNA reads as TGTGCCAGCAGCATTAGCGGGGCCAGTGGCGATGAGCAGTTCTTC. It codes for CASSISGASGDEQFF. Drawing the rest from reference TRBV5-4 and TRBJ2-1, the complete variable domain is ETGVTQSPTHLIKTRGQQVTLRCSSQSGHNTVSWYQQALGQGPQFIFQYYREEENGRGNFPPRFSGLQFPNYSSELNVNALELDDSALYLCASSISGASGDEQFFGPGTRLTVL.

The CDR3: CASSASTGVNIQYF. In nucleotides, the CDR3 is TGCGCCAGCAGCGCCTCGACAGGGGTCAACATTCAGTACTTC. The J gene is TRBJ2-4, the V gene TRBV5-1, with TRBD1 identical over 8 bases. Unmatched junction bases numbered 7, after V lost 4 bases and J lost 7 bases. The CDR3 spans 14 residues. The germline CDR1 and CDR2 sequences are SGHRS and YFSETQ.

This chain joins TRBV9 and TRBJ2-3, with a weak D call TRBD2 (5 bases). Trimming shortened V by 1 base and J by 2 bases, and 11 bases separated the two germline ends. Germline V gene sequence: CDR1 SGDLS, CDR2 YYNGEE. This CDR3 is built from 15 residues. The CDR3 loop is CASSVRSGATDTQYF. The CDR3 DNA reads TGTGCCAGCAGCGTACGAAGCGGTGCCACAGATACGCAGTATTTT.

This chain joins TRBV5-1 and TRBJ1-5; TRBD1 agrees at 10 bases. CDR3 length: 14 amino acids. With 4 bases clipped from V and 8 bases from J, the junction kept 6 bases outside the gene matches. CDR1 and CDR2 (germline): SGHRS, YFSETQ. For the CDR3, the DNA is TGCGCCAGCAGCCAAGGGACAGGGGTAGAGCCCCAGCATTTT. It encodes CASSQGTGVEPQHF.

A note on this clone: This sample also contains other DNA sequences that code for the same CDR3. The rearrangement links TRBV28 to TRBJ2-7; D gene uncertain. Trimming stripped 6 bases from V and 2 bases from J, with 11 bases between. Germline V CDR1 and CDR2: MDHEN, SYDVKM. The CDR3 spans 13 residues. DNA of the CDR3: TGTGCCAGCAGCACAACCAATCCCTACGAGCAGTACTTC. It is translated as CASSTTNPYEQYF.

The chain recombines TRBV6-6 with TRBJ2-6; D may be TRBD1 (5 bases). Trimming shortened V by 5 bases and J by 1 base, and 15 bases separated the two germline ends. CDR3 length: 17 amino acids. Germline V gene data show CDR1 as MNHNY and CDR2 as SVGAGI (reference sequence). As DNA, the CDR3 is TGTGCCAGCAGTCACGACCTGACAGCGTCTGGGGCCAACGTCCTGACTTTC. The encoded protein is CASSHDLTASGANVLTF.

The chain has TRBV10-3 and TRBJ2-1; D gene unclear. Germline loops: CDR1 ENHRY, CDR2 SYGVKD. The CDR3 loop spans 16 amino acids. V lost 7 bases to trimming and J lost 5 bases, with 21 bases between them. The CDR3 coding sequence is TGTGCCATCAAAGAAGGATTAGCCTTAATAGACAATGAGCAGTTCTTC. Amino acid sequence: CAIKEGLALIDNEQFF.

The chain combines TRBV27 with TRBJ2-2; TRBD2 aligns across 13 bases. Germline loops: CDR1 MNHEY, CDR2 SMNVEV (reference sequence). This CDR3 has 17 amino acids. V dropped 5 bases and J dropped 6; count of bases not matched to a gene: 9. The CDR3 region is CASSAFGLAGEAGELFF. The CDR3 bases are TGTGCCAGCAGTGCCTTCGGACTAGCGGGGGAGGCCGGGGAGCTGTTTTTT.

V is TRBV27 and J is TRBJ2-2; 8 bases line up with TRBD1. This CDR3 contains 15 residues. Germline values: CDR1 MNHEY, CDR2 SMNVEV (reference sequence). Trimming took 1 base from V and 4 from J; bases not matched to a gene: 2. This CDR3 is CASSLFTGGTGELFF. The DNA of the CDR3 is TGTGCCAGCAGTTTATTTACAGGGGGCACCGGGGAGCTGTTTTTT.

This clone was counted between two and nine times. The gene calls are TRBV2 and TRBJ1-5; D is undetermined. CDR3 length equals 14 residues. Germline V gives CDR1 SNHLY, CDR2 FYNNEI. Trimming stripped 6 bases from V and 0 bases from J, with 9 bases between. In nucleotides, the CDR3 is TGTGCCAGCAGCCCCGTAAATAGCAATCAGCCCCAGCATTTT. This translates into CASSPVNSNQPQHF.

The sample holds one count of this clone. J is TRBJ1-2 and V is TRBV18; D not certain. The CDR3 has 17 residues. Trimming left V 4 bases short and J 4 bases short, with 22 bases between. CDR1 KGHSH and CDR2 LQKENI come from the germline V gene. The DNA for the CDR3 is TGTGCCAGCTCACAAACCCCGACCGCGGGAACGGGCTATGGCTACACCTTC. Its protein product is CASSQTPTAGTGYGYTF.

This clone was seen once. The V and J genes are TRBV19 and TRBJ2-7; D unresolved. The V end was cut by 5 bases, the J end by 3 bases, with 14 bases between. From germline, CDR1 is LNHDA and CDR2 SQIVND (reference sequence). The CDR3 length is 14 residues. Here the CDR3 reads CASSSLEKIYEQYF. CDR3 nucleotide sequence: TGTGCCAGTAGTTCTTTGGAGAAGATCTACGAGCAGTACTTC.

The genes are TRBV10-3 and TRBJ1-1; the match to TRBD1 covers 7 bases. The CDR3 covers 14 residues. From germline, CDR1 is ENHRY and CDR2 SYGVKD. With 6 bases clipped from V and 4 bases from J, the junction kept 8 bases outside the gene matches. CDR3 loop: CAISLDRVGTEAFF. The CDR3 DNA sequence: TGTGCCATCAGCCTCGACAGGGTGGGCACTGAAGCTTTCTTT.

In this sample, this clone turned up once. The chain couples TRBV7-2 to TRBJ2-5, with 16 bases fitting TRBD2. The CDR3 is 16 residues long. CDR1 and CDR2 from the germline V gene are SGHTA and FQGNSA. V was clipped by 6 bases and J by 9 bases; unmatched bases: 10. The CDR3 sequence is CASRTDGTSGGAAQYF. As DNA, the CDR3 is TGTGCCAGCAGGACAGACGGGACTAGCGGGGGGGCGGCCCAGTACTTC.

The gene calls are TRBV24-1 and TRBJ1-1; 7 bases agree with TRBD1. Trimming removed 3 bases from V and 6 bases from J; junction bases left unmatched: 9. Per the germline V gene, CDR1 is KGHDR and CDR2 is SFDVKD. This CDR3 is built from 15 residues. The CDR3 bases are TGTGCCACCAGTGATCCAAACCTTGGACAGGCTGAAGCTTTCTTT. It translates to CATSDPNLGQAEAFF.

The V gene is TRBV28, the J gene TRBJ2-7, with 9 bases that match TRBD1. This CDR3 contains 15 residues. CDR1 and CDR2 (germline): MDHEN, SYDVKM. The V segment lost 5 bases and the J segment 4 bases; nucleotides outside the gene matches: 9. The CDR3 bases are TGTGCCAGCAGTGCACCGGGACAGGGTCATTACGAGCAGTACTTC. Its protein is CASSAPGQGHYEQYF.